The next 28 T cell receptor beta chains were all read from a single sample in a study of blood T cell repertoires in COVID-19. Sequenced by immunoSEQ multiplex PCR; TCRdb stores in-frame clones only, minus some. The sample has 300,000 or so clones; about 90% are singletons. The sequencing sample was made of peripheral blood. The origin of the receptors is a woman aged 40 to 49 with acute or convalescent COVID-19.

This sequence joins TRBV27 and TRBJ1-2, with a weak D call TRBD1 (6 bases). Germline V gene lookup returns CDR1 MNHEY and CDR2 SMNVEV (reference sequence). V was cut by 8 bases and J by 4 bases, with 29 bases left in between. CDR3 length: 18 residues. CDR3 residues: CASRPGGGAGKRVYGYTF. Here the CDR3 DNA reads TGTGCCAGCCGCCCGGGAGGGGGGGCGGGGAAGAGGGTCTATGGCTACACCTTC.

The V call is TRBV4-2, the J call TRBJ2-2; 7 bases fit TRBD2. The trim removed 4 bases at V and 7 bases at J, leaving 12 bases unmatched. CDR1 LGHNA and CDR2 YNFKEQ come from the germline V gene. The CDR3 has 16 amino acids. In DNA, the CDR3 is TGTGCCAGCAGCCTCCGAGCGGGGCCCGAACACGGGGAGCTGTTTTTT. Its translation: CASSLRAGPEHGELFF.

The chain combines TRBV29-1 with TRBJ1-2; 7 positions match TRBD1. After removal of 4 bases from V and 4 bases from J, the junction contained 18 bases not matched to a gene. CDR3 length equals 17 residues. The germline gives CDR1 SQVTM, CDR2 ANQGSEA. CDR3 DNA sequence: TGCAGCGTTGCCCCCCGGGCAGGGGGTTACGCCATCTATGGCTACACCTTC. This gives the protein CSVAPRAGGYAIYGYTF.

V gene TRBV24-1 combines with J gene TRBJ2-3; 9 bases fit TRBD2. J gave up 6 bases and V 6 bases, and 9 bases lay outside the gene matches. Germline-derived CDR1 and CDR2 are KGHDR and SFDVKD. This CDR3 region has 15 residues. Here the CDR3 reads CATSLAGAPGDTQYF. CDR3 DNA sequence: TGTGCCACCAGTTTAGCGGGGGCCCCGGGGGATACGCAGTATTTT.

The chain couples TRBV2 to TRBJ1-1; 8 bases match TRBD1. J lost 0 bases, V lost 6 bases, and 3 bases had no gene match. CDR1 SNHLY and CDR2 FYNNEI come from the germline V gene. The CDR3 has 14 amino acids. CDR3 DNA: TGTGCCAGCAGGGTGACAGGGGTGAACACTGAAGCTTTCTTT. Amino acids: CASRVTGVNTEAFF.

The J gene is TRBJ1-1, the V gene TRBV2; TRBD1 agrees at 7 bases. The CDR3 length is 13 residues. Germline values: CDR1 SNHLY, CDR2 FYNNEI. V dropped 5 bases and J dropped 7; count of bases not matched to a gene: 7. The CDR3 is CASSSRGALEAFF. The CDR3 bases are TGTGCCAGCAGTAGCAGGGGGGCCCTTGAAGCTTTCTTT.

J is TRBJ1-6 and V is TRBV6-5; 9 nucleotides line up with TRBD1. V gave up 7 bases and J gave up 7 bases; unmatched junction bases: 8. This CDR3 is 15 amino acids long. Germline lookup yields CDR1 MNHEY and CDR2 SVGAGI. CDR3 residues: CASTLPGTGNSPLHF. CDR3 sequence (DNA): TGTGCCAGCACTCTCCCCGGGACAGGGAATTCACCCCTCCACTTT.

For this clone: The sample holds other DNA sequences that translate to the same CDR3. V usage is TRBV29-1 and J usage is TRBJ1-5; 11 bases fit TRBD1. The CDR3 extends over 13 amino acids. Germline V CDR1 and CDR2: SQVTM, ANQGSEA. The junction had 0 bases not matched to a gene; V was cut back by 4 bases and J by 4 bases. The CDR3: CSVGDRGNQPQHF. The CDR3 DNA is TGCAGCGTTGGGGACAGGGGGAATCAGCCCCAGCATTTT.

The chain joins TRBV27 to TRBJ2-2; 9 nucleotides align to TRBD1. This CDR3 has 14 amino acids. Trimming at V came to 3 bases and at J to 5 bases, leaving 1 base not matched to a gene. Germline loops: CDR1 MNHEY, CDR2 SMNVEV (reference sequence). CDR3 bases: TGTGCCAGCAGTTTCGGGACAGGGACCGGGGAGCTGTTTTTT. Encoded protein: CASSFGTGTGELFF.

The CDR3 sequence: CASGLGQGGTF. The CDR3 nucleotides are TGTGCTAGTGGTCTAGGACAGGGAGGGACCTTC. The chain uses TRBV12-5 and TRBJ1-2, with 8 bases fitting TRBD1. The CDR3 is 11 residues long. CDR1 LGHNT and CDR2 FRNRAP come from the germline V gene. The V gene end was trimmed by 5 bases and the J gene end by 14 bases; junction bases not matched to a gene: 7.

The chain joins TRBV24-1 to TRBJ1-5, with 7 positions matching TRBD1. Germline assignment: CDR1 KGHDR and CDR2 SFDVKD. Trimming cost V 4 bases and J 5 bases; bases outside gene matches: 4. There are 14 residues in the CDR3. The CDR3 region has the DNA TGTGCCACCAGTGACGGACAGGCAGATCAGCCCCAGCATTTT. Residues: CATSDGQADQPQHF.

The chain joins TRBV10-3 to TRBJ2-1, with TRBD1 matching over 7 bases. Germline trimming cut 8 bases from V and 0 bases from J; bases unmatched to any gene: 10. CDR3 length: 16 amino acids. From germline, CDR1 is ENHRY and CDR2 SYGVKD. The CDR3 bases are TGTGCCATCGGCACGACAGGGTTAAGCTCCTACAATGAGCAGTTCTTC. Translated: CAIGTTGLSSYNEQFF.

The chain is built from TRBV5-1 and TRBJ1-2; 8 nucleotides line up with TRBD1. The length of the CDR3 is 14 residues. Germline CDR1 SGHRS, CDR2 YFSETQ. V lost 4 bases and J lost 7; bases outside the gene matches: 9. The CDR3 nucleotides read TGCGCCAGCAGCACAGACCCCGGGACAGGTGGCTACACCTTC. This encodes CASSTDPGTGGYTF.

The rearrangement joins TRBV7-3 to TRBJ1-1; 7 bases fit TRBD1. CDR3 length: 13 amino acids. V lost 4 bases and J lost 7; bases outside the gene matches: 6. Germline loops: CDR1 SGHTA, CDR2 FQGTGA. The CDR3 nucleotides read TGTGCCAGCAGCTCGCAGGGGGTCCTTGAAGCTTTCTTT. Protein product: CASSSQGVLEAFF. The complete variable domain, with remaining parts taken from reference TRBV7-3 and TRBJ1-1, reads GAGVSQTPSNKVTEKGKYVELRCDPISGHTALYWYRQSLGQGPEFLIYFQGTGAADDSGLPNDRFFAVRPEGSVSTLKIQRTERGDSAVYLCASSSQGVLEAFFGQGTRLTVV.

V and J are TRBV6-6 and TRBJ1-4; 10 bases line up with TRBD1. The germline V gene has CDR1 MNHNY and CDR2 SVGAGI (reference sequence). V shed 4 bases, J shed 5 bases, and the junction held 4 bases outside the gene matches. The CDR3 has 15 residues. CDR3 amino acids: CASSSRTGGNEKLFF. The CDR3 DNA sequence: TGTGCCAGCAGTTCCCGGACAGGGGGGAATGAAAAACTGTTTTTT.

V and J are TRBV21-1 and TRBJ2-3; the D call TRBD2 from the table was never checked on the DNA. TRBV21-1 is shown as a pseudogene. This CDR3 spans 16 amino acids. CDR3 sequence (DNA): TGTGCCAGCAGCAAAGGCACTAGCGGGGGTCAAGATACGCAGTATTTT. Encoded protein: CASSKGTSGGQDTQYF.

This clone was recorded a few times. CDR3 DNA sequence: TGCGCCAGCAGCCCAGGGAATAACTATGGCTACACCTTC. Amino acids: CASSPGNNYGYTF. The chain combines TRBV4-1 with TRBJ1-2; tentatively, D is TRBD1 (5 bases). V shed 4 bases and J shed 1 base, with 7 bases lying between them. There are 13 residues in the CDR3. From germline, CDR1 is MGHRA and CDR2 YSYEKL.

This clone was seen a handful of times. The CDR3 region has the DNA TGCAGCGTTTCTTCTAGCGGGGGCAAAAACATTCAGTACTTC. It encodes CSVSSSGGKNIQYF. The chain couples TRBV29-1 to TRBJ2-4; TRBD2 matches at 10 bases. This CDR3 has 14 amino acids. Per germline, CDR1 SQVTM and CDR2 ANQGSEA. The J segment lost 3 bases and the V segment lost 5 bases, leaving 4 bases of the junction unmatched.

The chain combines TRBV5-1 with TRBJ1-2; D gene uncertain. Germline CDR1 is SGHRS and CDR2 is YFSETQ. V lost 3 bases, J lost 4 bases, and 16 bases lay in between. The CDR3 totals 15 residues. The CDR3 sequence: CASSSPLEGGYGYTF. As DNA, the CDR3 is TGCGCCAGCAGCTCCCCACTCGAGGGCGGCTATGGCTACACCTTC. The full variable domain, its missing parts supplied by reference TRBV5-1 and TRBJ1-2, is KAGVTQTPRYLIKTRGQQVTLSCSPISGHRSVSWYQQTPGQGLQFLFEYFSETQRNKGNFPGRFSGRQFSNSRSEMNVSTLELGDSALYLCASSSPLEGGYGYTFGSGTRLTVV.

This chain uses TRBV5-1 with TRBJ1-4; TRBD1 matches 11 bases. CDR3 length equals 15 residues. V dropped 4 bases and J dropped 6; count of bases not matched to a gene: 5. Germline loops: CDR1 SGHRS, CDR2 YFSETQ. CDR3 region: CASSGRDRGDEKLFF. The CDR3 DNA reads TGCGCCAGCAGCGGGCGGGACAGGGGGGATGAAAAACTGTTTTTT.

The V and J genes are TRBV15 and TRBJ1-2; D gene ambiguous. Between the trimmed V and J ends, which lost 0 bases and 4 bases, there was a span of 12 bases. The CDR3 has 15 amino acids. The germline gives CDR1 LNHNV, CDR2 YYDKDF (reference sequence). The chain's CDR3 is CATSREEGTTYGYTF. CDR3 bases: TGTGCCACCAGCAGAGAGGAGGGTACCACCTATGGCTACACCTTC.

In this sample, this clone turned up once. This chain uses TRBV6-6 with TRBJ1-1, with D perhaps matching TRBD1 (6 bases). V dropped 5 bases and J dropped 0 bases, with 10 bases sitting between them. CDR1 and CDR2 (germline): MNHNY, SVGAGI (reference sequence). The CDR3 totals 14 residues. The CDR3 DNA follows: TGTGCCAGCAGTCAACAGGGCATGAACACTGAAGCTTTCTTT. As protein: CASSQQGMNTEAFF.

The chain joins TRBV29-1 to TRBJ1-2; possible D gene TRBD1, 5 bases. V lost 5 bases to trimming and J lost 4 bases, with 14 bases between them. This CDR3 comprises 13 residues. Germline-derived CDR1 and CDR2 are SQVTM and ANQGSEA. Here the CDR3 reads CSVFNRSSYGYTF. The CDR3 DNA reads TGCAGCGTTTTTAACAGGAGCTCCTATGGCTACACCTTC. The full variable domain, with the rest looked up from reference TRBV29-1 and TRBJ1-2, is SAVISQKPSRDICQRGTSLTIQCQVDSQVTMMFWYRQQPGQSLTLIATANQGSEATYESGFVIDKFPISRPNLTFSTLTVSNMSPEDSSIYLCSVFNRSSYGYTFGSGTRLTVV.

The chain has TRBV2 and TRBJ1-4; 9 bases align to TRBD1. The CDR3 consists of 14 residues. The trim removed 6 bases at V and 6 bases at J, leaving 5 bases unmatched. Per germline, CDR1 SNHLY and CDR2 FYNNEI. The CDR3 bases are TGTGCCAGCAGGGCGACAGGGGGGGATGAAAAACTGTTTTTT. It encodes CASRATGGDEKLFF. Full variable domain (remainder filled in from reference TRBV2 and TRBJ1-4): EPEVTQTPSHQVTQMGQEVILRCVPISNHLYFYWYRQILGQKVEFLVSFYNNEISEKSEIFDDQFSVERPDGSNFTLKIRSTKLEDSAMYFCASRATGGDEKLFFGSGTQLSVL.

The chain couples TRBV30 to TRBJ1-4, with D possibly matching TRBD1 (6 bases). The CDR3 runs 14 residues. Trimming pared 0 bases from V and 7 bases from J, leaving 12 bases between. Germline V gene data show CDR1 as GTSNPN and CDR2 as SVGIG (reference sequence). The CDR3 sequence: CAWSVSQGFEKLFF. CDR3 bases: TGTGCCTGGAGTGTATCTCAGGGGTTTGAAAAACTGTTTTTT.

The chain recombines TRBV19 with TRBJ2-3; tentatively, D is TRBD2 (5 bases). CDR3 length: 13 amino acids. Germline V gene lookup returns CDR1 LNHDA and CDR2 SQIVND (reference sequence). Trimming took 3 bases from V and 6 from J, leaving 10 bases between them. The CDR3 DNA follows: TGTGCCAGTAGTATGAGTAGCGAGGATACGCAGTATTTT. Translating it yields CASSMSSEDTQYF.

The gene calls are TRBV21-1 and TRBJ2-5; the table's D gene call, TRBD1, was not cross checked with the DNA. TRBV21-1 is a known pseudogene. This CDR3 is 19 amino acids long. This CDR3 is CASSNRAGQGEPERETQYF. DNA for the CDR3: TGTGCCAGCAGCAACAGAGCGGGACAGGGGGAGCCTGAGAGAGAGACCCAGTACTTC.

The CDR3 nucleotides read TGTGCCAGCAGCGTAACAGGGGAGGCCACTGAAGCTTTCTTT. The encoded protein is CASSVTGEATEAFF. The V and J genes are TRBV11-2 and TRBJ1-1, with TRBD1 matching over 7 bases. Per the germline V gene, CDR1 is SGHAT and CDR2 is FQNNGV. The CDR3 runs 14 residues. V lost 5 bases and J lost 4; bases outside the gene matches: 7.